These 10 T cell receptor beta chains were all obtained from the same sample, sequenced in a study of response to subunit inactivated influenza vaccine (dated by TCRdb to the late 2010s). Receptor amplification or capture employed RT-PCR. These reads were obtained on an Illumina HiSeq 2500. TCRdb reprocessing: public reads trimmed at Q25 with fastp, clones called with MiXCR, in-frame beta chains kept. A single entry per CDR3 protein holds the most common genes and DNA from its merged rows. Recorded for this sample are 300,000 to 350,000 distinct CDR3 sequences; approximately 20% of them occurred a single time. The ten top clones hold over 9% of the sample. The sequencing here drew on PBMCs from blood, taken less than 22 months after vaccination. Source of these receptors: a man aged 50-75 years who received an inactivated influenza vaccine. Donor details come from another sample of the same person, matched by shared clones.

CDR3 in amino acids: CSAHRERLAGLSTQYF. In DNA form, the CDR3 reads TGCAGTGCTCATAGAGAGCGGCTAGCGGGATTGAGTACGCAGTATTTT. The chain links TRBV20-1 to TRBJ2-3, with 9 bases fitting TRBD2. CDR3 length: 16 amino acids. CDR1 is DFQATT, CDR2 SNEGSKA, per germline (reference sequence). J was trimmed by 8 bases and V by 5 bases; bases with no gene match: 17.

This CDR3 is CASSLSIPSYEQYF. For the CDR3, the DNA is TGTGCCAGCAGCTTATCCATCCCTTCCTACGAGCAGTACTTC. The V and J genes are TRBV7-2 and TRBJ2-7; D call uncertain. V dropped 2 bases and J dropped 1 base, with 9 bases sitting between them. The CDR3 is 14 amino acids. Germline V CDR1 and CDR2: SGHTA, FQGNSA. Filled out from reference TRBV7-2 and TRBJ2-7, the complete variable domain reads GAGVSQSPSNKVTEKGKDVELRCDPISGHTALYWYRQSLGQGLEFLIYFQGNSAPDKSGLPSDRFSAERTGGSVSTLTIQRTQQEDSAVYLCASSLSIPSYEQYFGPGTRLTVT.

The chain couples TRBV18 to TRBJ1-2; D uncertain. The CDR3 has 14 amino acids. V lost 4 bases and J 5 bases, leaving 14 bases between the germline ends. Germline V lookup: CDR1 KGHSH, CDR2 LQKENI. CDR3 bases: TGTGCCAGCTCACTCAAGGGAGAAGGGTATGGCTACACCTTC. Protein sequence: CASSLKGEGYGYTF.

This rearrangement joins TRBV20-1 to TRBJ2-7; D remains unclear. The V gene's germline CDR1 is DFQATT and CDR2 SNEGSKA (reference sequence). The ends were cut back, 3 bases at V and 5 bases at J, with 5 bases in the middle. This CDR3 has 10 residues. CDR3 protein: CSASWNEQYF. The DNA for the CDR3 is TGCAGTGCTAGTTGGAACGAGCAGTACTTC.

The CDR3 sequence is CASSPGGASAEAFF. The CDR3 DNA follows: TGTGCCAGCAGCCCCGGGGGGGCGAGCGCTGAAGCTTTCTTT. The chain combines TRBV7-9 with TRBJ1-1; perhaps TRBD1 as D (6 bases). V lost 5 bases and J 6 bases, leaving 16 bases between the germline ends. In germline, CDR1 is SEHNR, CDR2 FQNEAQ (reference sequence). The CDR3 is made up of 14 amino acids.

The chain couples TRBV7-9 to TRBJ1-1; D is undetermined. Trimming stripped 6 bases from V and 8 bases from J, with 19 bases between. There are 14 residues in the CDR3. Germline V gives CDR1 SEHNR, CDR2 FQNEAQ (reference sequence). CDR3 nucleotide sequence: TGTGCCAGCAGGCCACCGATTAGCGAATCCGAAGCTTTCTTT. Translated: CASRPPISESEAFF.

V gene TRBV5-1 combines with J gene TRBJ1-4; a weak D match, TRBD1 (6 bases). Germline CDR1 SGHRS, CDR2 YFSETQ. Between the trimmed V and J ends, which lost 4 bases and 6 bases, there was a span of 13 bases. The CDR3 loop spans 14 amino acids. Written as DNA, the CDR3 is TGCGCCAGCAGCCTCTCCCCAGGGGATGAAAAACTGTTTTTT. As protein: CASSLSPGDEKLFF.

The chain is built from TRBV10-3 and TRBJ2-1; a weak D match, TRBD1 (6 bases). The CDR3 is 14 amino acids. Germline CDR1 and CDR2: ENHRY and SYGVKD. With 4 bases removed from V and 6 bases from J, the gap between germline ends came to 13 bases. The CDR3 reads CAISGDRIGNEQFF. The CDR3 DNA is TGTGCCATCAGTGGTGACAGGATTGGCAATGAGCAGTTCTTC.

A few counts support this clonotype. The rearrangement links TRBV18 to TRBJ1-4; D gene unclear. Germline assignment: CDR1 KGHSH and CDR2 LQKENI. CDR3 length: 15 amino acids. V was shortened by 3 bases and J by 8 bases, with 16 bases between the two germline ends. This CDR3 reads CASSPGLGGPEKLFF. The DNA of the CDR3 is TGTGCCAGCTCACCGGGCCTAGGCGGCCCCGAAAAACTGTTTTTT.

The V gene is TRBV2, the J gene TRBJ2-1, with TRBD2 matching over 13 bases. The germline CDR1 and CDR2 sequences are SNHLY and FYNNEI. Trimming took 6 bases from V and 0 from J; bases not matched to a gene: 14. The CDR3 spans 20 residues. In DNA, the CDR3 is TGTGCCAGCAGAGAACCGGGACTAGCGGGATCAGCCAGCTCCTACAATGAGCAGTTCTTC. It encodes CASREPGLAGSASSYNEQFF.